This T cell receptor beta chain was sequenced in a study of neoadjuvant anti-PD-1 for oral cavity cancer. Time point of the sample: after neoadjuvant nivolumab, at surgical resection. Cohort: HPV-negative, locally advanced oral cavity squamous cell carcinoma patients. V was shortened by 6 bases and J by 0 bases, with 8 bases between the two germline ends. The CDR3 extends over 13 amino acids. Germline V gene data show CDR1 as MNHEY and CDR2 as SMNVEV (reference sequence). The protocol was immunoSEQ multiplex PCR, while the TCRdb copy is restricted to in-frame clones and leaves out a portion. The sample lists some 10,000 clones, roughly 57% seen once, with 3.5% to 5% in the top ten.

This TCR was recovered from a person between 40 and 85 years old with oral cavity squamous cell carcinoma. V gene TRBV27 combines with J gene TRBJ1-2, with D unclear. The specimen comprised PBMCs, sampled after nivolumab (anti-PD-1) treatment. As DNA, the CDR3 is TGTGCCAGCAGCCCCAAGGCTAACTATGGCTACACCTTC. This translates into CASSPKANYGYTF.